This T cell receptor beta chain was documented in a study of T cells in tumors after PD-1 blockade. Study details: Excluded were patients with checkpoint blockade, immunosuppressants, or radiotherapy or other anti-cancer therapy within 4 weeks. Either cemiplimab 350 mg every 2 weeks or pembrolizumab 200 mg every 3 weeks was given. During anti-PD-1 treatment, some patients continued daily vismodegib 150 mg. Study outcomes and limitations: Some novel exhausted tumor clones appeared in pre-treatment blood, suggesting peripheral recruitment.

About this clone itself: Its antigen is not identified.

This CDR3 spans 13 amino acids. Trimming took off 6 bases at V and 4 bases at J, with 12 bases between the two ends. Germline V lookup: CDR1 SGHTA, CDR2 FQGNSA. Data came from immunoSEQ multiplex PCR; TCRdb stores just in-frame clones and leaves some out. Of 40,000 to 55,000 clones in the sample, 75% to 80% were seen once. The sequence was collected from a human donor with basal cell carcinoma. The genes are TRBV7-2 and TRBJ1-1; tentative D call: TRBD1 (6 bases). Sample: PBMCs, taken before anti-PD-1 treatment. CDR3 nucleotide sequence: TGTGCCAGCAGTAACAGGGTCGGCACTGAAGCTTTCTTT. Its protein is CASSNRVGTEAFF.